The clone carrying this TCR beta chain occurred many times. CDR1 and CDR2 (germline): SGHVS, FNYEAQ. This CDR3 has 16 amino acids. The trim removed 5 bases at V and 3 bases at J, leaving 9 bases unmatched. This sample was taken from a study of T cell repertoires in cytomegalovirus infection. Overall study: TCR beta signatures that were public indicated CMV infection and matching HLA type.

TCRdb ran MiXCR on the reads and lists one entry per CDR3 protein. There are 250,000 or so distinct CDR3 sequences in the sample; 12% occur only once, and 1.5% to 2% lies in the top ten. Material: PBMCs. This sequence joins TRBV7-6 and TRBJ2-3; 9 bases are a match to TRBD2. This sequence originates from a human donor in good health (CMV status not recorded). Some clones in this sample may be carry-over from other donors' samples. This CDR3 reads CASSPDAGGTTDTQYF. The CDR3 coding sequence is TGTGCCAGCAGCCCGGACGCGGGGGGGACAACAGATACGCAGTATTTT.